These T cell receptor beta chains were read from a single sample in a study of cytomegalovirus exposure and HLA in healthy donors. The table came from immunoSEQ multiplex PCR; TCRdb's copy has only in-frame clones and leaves some out. The table has about 180,000 clones, around 76% seen once. The sequenced material came from PBMCs. These receptors were collected from a woman in her twenties or thirties in good health and CMV-seropositive. CDR3s include the opening cysteine and the closing phenylalanine or tryptophan. D genes are given only for firm matches. Not every row has a clone size; where given, it reads once, few, many or a size class.

j_call v_call cdr3_length clone_size d_call cdr3_aa cdr3_nt
TRBJ1-2 TRBV27 15 NA NA CASSTIRQENYGYTF TGTGCCAGCAGCACGATCCGACAGGAGAACTATGGCTACACCTTC
TRBJ2-7 TRBV28 17 NA TRBD2 CASNTPSYGLAGDEQYF TGTGCCAGCAATACACCCTCCTACGGGCTAGCGGGGGACGAGCAGTACTTC
TRBJ1-2 TRBV6-5 14 NA TRBD1 CASSYTGQGFGYTF TGTGCCAGCAGTTACACGGGACAGGGATTCGGCTACACCTTC
TRBJ1-2 TRBV28 12 NA NA CASSLSGYGYTF TGTGCCAGCAGTTTGAGTGGCTATGGCTACACCTTC
TRBJ1-5 TRBV28 15 NA NA CASKGAAFTYQPQHF TGTGCCAGCAAAGGGGCCGCCTTTACTTATCAGCCCCAGCATTTT
TRBJ2-5 TRBV4-1 13 NA NA CASSQTVKETQYF TGCGCCAGCAGCCAAACGGTGAAAGAGACCCAGTACTTC
TRBJ2-5 TRBV10-1 16 NA TRBD2 CASSEWGSGGQETQYF TGCGCCAGCAGTGAGTGGGGTAGCGGGGGTCAAGAGACCCAGTACTTC
TRBJ1-4 TRBV7-2 14 NA TRBD1 CASSRGQGNEKLFF TGTGCCAGCAGCCGGGGACAGGGGAATGAAAAACTGTTTTTT
TRBJ2-7 TRBV28 15 NA NA CASSLWVTGTYEQYF TGTGCCAGCAGTTTATGGGTGACGGGGACCTACGAGCAGTACTTC
TRBJ2-7 TRBV6-1 14 NA TRBD2 CASIPGGASYEQYF TGTGCCAGCATTCCCGGGGGGGCTTCGTACGAGCAGTACTTC
TRBJ1-3 TRBV7-9 18 NA TRBD1 CSSSLARYRGLSGNTIYF TGTTCCAGCAGCTTAGCGCGATACAGGGGGCTTTCTGGAAACACCATATATTTT
TRBJ2-7 TRBV5-1 17 once TRBD1 CASSRGAEGQGAYEQYF TGCGCCAGCAGCCGGGGAGCGGAGGGACAGGGCGCCTACGAGCAGTACTTC
TRBJ2-3 TRBV7-3 14 NA NA CASSFRGSPDTQYF TGTGCCAGCAGCTTCAGGGGAAGTCCAGATACGCAGTATTTT
TRBJ2-7 TRBV4-3 13 NA TRBD1 CASSRQQGAEQYF TGCGCCAGCAGCCGGCAACAGGGGGCCGAGCAGTACTTC
TRBJ2-1 TRBV19 19 NA TRBD2 CASSITPGLAGGRANEQFF TGTGCCAGTAGTATAACCCCGGGACTAGCGGGGGGGCGCGCCAATGAGCAGTTCTTC
TRBJ2-1 TRBV15 17 once TRBD1 CATSREGTGSYYNEQFF TGTGCCACCAGCAGAGAGGGGACAGGGTCGTACTACAATGAGCAGTTCTTC
TRBJ2-5 TRBV2 16 NA NA CASPFVGGVPVETQYF TGTGCCAGCCCTTTCGTGGGCGGGGTCCCAGTAGAGACCCAGTACTTC
TRBJ1-6 TRBV11-3 14 NA NA CASKIRQANSPLHF TGTGCCAGTAAGATACGACAGGCAAATTCACCCCTCCACTTT
TRBJ2-2 TRBV6-6 14 NA NA CASSYEGDTGELFF TGTGCCAGCAGTTACGAGGGGGACACCGGGGAGCTGTTTTTT
TRBJ2-2 TRBV7-3 17 few NA CASSLIAVTGYAGELFF TGTGCCAGCAGCTTAATCGCGGTCACGGGTTACGCCGGGGAGCTGTTTTTT
TRBJ2-1 TRBV5-6 18 NA TRBD2 CASSSLGTSGGFYNEQFF TGTGCCAGCAGCTCGTTGGGGACTAGCGGGGGGTTCTACAATGAGCAGTTCTTC
TRBJ1-5 TRBV5-1 17 NA NA CASSQTPGGGGNQPQHF TGCGCCAGCAGCCAAACCCCTGGCGGGGGTGGCAATCAGCCCCAGCATTTT
TRBJ2-3 TRBV7-9 17 NA TRBD2 CASSLRPGGGITDTQYF TGTGCCAGCAGCCTTCGACCGGGCGGGGGGATCACAGATACGCAGTATTTT
TRBJ2-3 TRBV10-3 15 NA TRBD2 CAIRETSGGADTQYF TGTGCCATCAGGGAGACTAGCGGGGGGGCAGATACGCAGTATTTT
TRBJ1-1 TRBV11-3 13 NA TRBD1 CASSTTGATEAFF TGTGCCAGCAGCACAACAGGGGCCACTGAAGCTTTCTTT
TRBJ2-4 TRBV27 15 NA NA CASGYPDRAKNIQYF TGTGCCAGCGGGTACCCCGACAGAGCCAAAAACATTCAGTACTTC
TRBJ2-7 TRBV9 14 NA NA CASSVLQEGYEQYF TGTGCCAGCAGCGTTCTCCAGGAGGGGTACGAGCAGTACTTC
TRBJ2-5 TRBV18 12 few NA CASSPSPGTQYF TGTGCCAGCTCACCCAGCCCGGGGACCCAGTACTTC
TRBJ2-3 TRBV11-2 15 NA TRBD2 CASSLESGGPDTQYF TGTGCCAGCAGCTTAGAGAGCGGGGGGCCAGATACGCAGTATTTT
TRBJ2-3 TRBV2 13 NA NA CARAAGRGNTQYF TGTGCCAGGGCCGCGGGGCGCGGAAATACGCAGTATTTT
TRBJ2-7 TRBV27 17 NA TRBD1 CASSLIFPGDRPYEQYF TGTGCCAGCAGTTTAATATTCCCCGGGGACAGACCCTACGAGCAGTACTTC
TRBJ1-5 TRBV29-1 13 NA TRBD1 CSVRQGLGQPQHF TGCAGCGTGCGACAGGGGTTAGGTCAGCCCCAGCATTTT
TRBJ2-3 TRBV5-1 16 few NA CASSLGLDSSTDTQYF TGCGCCAGCAGCTTGGGACTAGACTCTAGCACAGATACGCAGTATTTT
TRBJ2-7 TRBV28 12 NA TRBD1 CASRTGDYEQYF TGTGCCAGCAGGACAGGGGATTACGAGCAGTACTTC
TRBJ1-1 TRBV15 13 NA NA CATSGQAETEAFF TGTGCCACCTCGGGCCAAGCGGAAACTGAAGCTTTCTTT
TRBJ2-1 TRBV4-1 18 few TRBD2 CASSQWGAGGSLGNEQFF TGCGCCAGCAGCCAATGGGGGGCGGGGGGGTCATTGGGCAATGAGCAGTTCTTC
TRBJ2-5 TRBV14 16 NA TRBD2 CASSHLRLAAKETQYF TGTGCCAGCAGCCATCTCCGACTAGCGGCGAAAGAGACCCAGTACTTC